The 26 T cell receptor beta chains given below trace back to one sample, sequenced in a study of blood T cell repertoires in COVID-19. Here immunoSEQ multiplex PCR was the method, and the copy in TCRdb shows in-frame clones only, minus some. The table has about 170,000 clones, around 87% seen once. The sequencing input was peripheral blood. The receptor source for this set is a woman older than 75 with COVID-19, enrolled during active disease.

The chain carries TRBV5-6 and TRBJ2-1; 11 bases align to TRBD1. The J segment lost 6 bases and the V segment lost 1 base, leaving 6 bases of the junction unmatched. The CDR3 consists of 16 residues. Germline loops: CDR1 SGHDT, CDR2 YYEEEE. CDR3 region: CASSLMFGTGGNEQFF. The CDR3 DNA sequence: TGTGCCAGCAGCTTGATGTTCGGGACAGGGGGCAATGAGCAGTTCTTC.

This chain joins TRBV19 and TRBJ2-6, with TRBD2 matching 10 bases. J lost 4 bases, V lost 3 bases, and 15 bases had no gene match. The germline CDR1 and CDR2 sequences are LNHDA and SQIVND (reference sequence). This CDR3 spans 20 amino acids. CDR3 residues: CASSMYLAGARGGGANVLTF. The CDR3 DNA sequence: TGTGCCAGTAGTATGTACCTAGCGGGAGCTCGTGGGGGCGGGGCCAACGTCCTGACTTTC.

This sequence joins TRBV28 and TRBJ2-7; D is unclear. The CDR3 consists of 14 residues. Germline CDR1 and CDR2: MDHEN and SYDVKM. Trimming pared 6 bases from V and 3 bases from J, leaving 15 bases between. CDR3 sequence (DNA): TGTGCCAGCAGCCAACACCTGTCCGACTACGAGCAGTACTTC. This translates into CASSQHLSDYEQYF.

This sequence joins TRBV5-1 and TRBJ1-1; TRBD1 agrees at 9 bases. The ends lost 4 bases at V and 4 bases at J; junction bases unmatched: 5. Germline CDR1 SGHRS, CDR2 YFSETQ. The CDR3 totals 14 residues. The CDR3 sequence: CASSRETGGTEAFF. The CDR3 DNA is TGCGCCAGCAGCAGAGAGACAGGGGGCACTGAAGCTTTCTTT.

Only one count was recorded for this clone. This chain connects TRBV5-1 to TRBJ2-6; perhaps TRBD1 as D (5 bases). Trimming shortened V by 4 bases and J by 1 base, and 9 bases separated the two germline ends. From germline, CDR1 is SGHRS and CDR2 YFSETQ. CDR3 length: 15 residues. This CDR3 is CASSLQVSGANVLTF. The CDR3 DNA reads TGCGCCAGCAGCCTACAGGTGTCTGGGGCCAACGTCCTGACTTTC.

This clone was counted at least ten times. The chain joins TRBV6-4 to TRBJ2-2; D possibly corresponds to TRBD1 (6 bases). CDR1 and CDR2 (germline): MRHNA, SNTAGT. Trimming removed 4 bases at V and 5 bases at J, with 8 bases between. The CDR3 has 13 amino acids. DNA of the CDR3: TGTGCCAGCAGTGCAGGGGAGACCGGGGAGCTGTTTTTT. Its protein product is CASSAGETGELFF.

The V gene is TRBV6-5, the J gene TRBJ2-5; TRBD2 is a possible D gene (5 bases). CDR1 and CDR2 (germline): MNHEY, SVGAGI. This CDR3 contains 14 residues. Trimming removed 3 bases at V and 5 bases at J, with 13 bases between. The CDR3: CASSYGARRETQYF. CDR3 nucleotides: TGTGCCAGCAGTTATGGAGCAAGGAGGGAGACCCAGTACTTC.

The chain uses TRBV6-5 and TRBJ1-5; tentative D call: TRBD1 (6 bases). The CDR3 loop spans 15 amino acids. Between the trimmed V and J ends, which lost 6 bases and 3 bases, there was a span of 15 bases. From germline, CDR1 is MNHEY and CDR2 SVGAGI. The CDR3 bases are TGTGCCAGCAGAAAGCGGACAGATTACAATCAGCCCCAGCATTTT. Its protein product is CASRKRTDYNQPQHF.

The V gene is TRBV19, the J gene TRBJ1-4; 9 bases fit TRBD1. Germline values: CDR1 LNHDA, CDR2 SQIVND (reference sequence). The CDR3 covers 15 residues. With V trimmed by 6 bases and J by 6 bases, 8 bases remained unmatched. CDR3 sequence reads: CASSRGGTGHEKLFF. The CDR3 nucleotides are TGTGCCAGTAGCAGAGGTGGGACAGGGCATGAAAAACTGTTTTTT.

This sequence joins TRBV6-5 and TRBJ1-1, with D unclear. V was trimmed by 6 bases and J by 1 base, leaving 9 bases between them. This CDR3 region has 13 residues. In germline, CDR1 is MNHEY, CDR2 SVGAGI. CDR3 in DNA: TGTGCCAGCAGGGAGGGAGGGAACACTGAAGCTTTCTTT. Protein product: CASREGGNTEAFF.

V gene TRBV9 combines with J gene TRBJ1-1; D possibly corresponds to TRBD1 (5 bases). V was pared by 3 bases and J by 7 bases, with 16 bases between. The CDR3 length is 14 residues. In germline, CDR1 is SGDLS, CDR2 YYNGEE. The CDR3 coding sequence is TGTGCCAGCAGCGGACCGTATGGAGACAGTGAAGCTTTCTTT. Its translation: CASSGPYGDSEAFF.

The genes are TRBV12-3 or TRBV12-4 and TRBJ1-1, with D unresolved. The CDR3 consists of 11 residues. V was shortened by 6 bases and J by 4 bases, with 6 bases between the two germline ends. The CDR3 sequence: CASRSITEAFF. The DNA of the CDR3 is TGTGCCAGCAGATCCATCACTGAAGCTTTCTTT.

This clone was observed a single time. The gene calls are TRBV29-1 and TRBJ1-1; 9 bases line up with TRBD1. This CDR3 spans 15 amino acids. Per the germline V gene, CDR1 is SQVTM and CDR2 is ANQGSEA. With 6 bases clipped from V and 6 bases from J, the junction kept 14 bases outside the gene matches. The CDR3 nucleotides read TGCAGCGTAGACCCGGGACAGGGAGCGGGGGCTGAAGCTTTCTTT. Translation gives CSVDPGQGAGAEAFF. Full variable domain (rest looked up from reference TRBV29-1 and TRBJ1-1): SAVISQKPSRDICQRGTSLTIQCQVDSQVTMMFWYRQQPGQSLTLIATANQGSEATYESGFVIDKFPISRPNLTFSTLTVSNMSPEDSSIYLCSVDPGQGAGAEAFFGQGTRLTVV.

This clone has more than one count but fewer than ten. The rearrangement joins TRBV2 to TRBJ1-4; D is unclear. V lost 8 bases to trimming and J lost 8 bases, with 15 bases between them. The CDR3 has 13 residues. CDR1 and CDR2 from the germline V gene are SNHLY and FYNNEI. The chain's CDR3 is CASVFSSREKLFF. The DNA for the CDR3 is TGTGCCAGCGTTTTCTCTAGCAGGGAAAAACTGTTTTTT.

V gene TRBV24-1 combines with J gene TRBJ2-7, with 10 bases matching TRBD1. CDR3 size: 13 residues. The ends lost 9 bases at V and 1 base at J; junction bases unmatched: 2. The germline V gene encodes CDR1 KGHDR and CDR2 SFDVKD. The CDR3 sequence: CATRQGASYEQYF. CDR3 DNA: TGTGCCACCCGACAGGGGGCATCCTACGAGCAGTACTTC.

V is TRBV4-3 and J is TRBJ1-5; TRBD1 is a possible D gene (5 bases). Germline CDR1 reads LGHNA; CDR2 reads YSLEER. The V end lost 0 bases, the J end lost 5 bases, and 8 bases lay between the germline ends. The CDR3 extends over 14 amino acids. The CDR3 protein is CASSQERGHQPQHF. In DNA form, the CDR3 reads TGCGCCAGCAGCCAAGAAAGGGGCCATCAGCCCCAGCATTTT.

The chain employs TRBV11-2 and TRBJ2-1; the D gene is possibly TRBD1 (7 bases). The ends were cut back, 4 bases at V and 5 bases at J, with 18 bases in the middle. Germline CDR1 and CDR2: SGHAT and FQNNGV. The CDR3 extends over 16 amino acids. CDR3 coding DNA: TGTGCCAGCAGCTCACTCAGGGGGAGGCGTCACAATGAGCAGTTCTTC. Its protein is CASSSLRGRRHNEQFF.

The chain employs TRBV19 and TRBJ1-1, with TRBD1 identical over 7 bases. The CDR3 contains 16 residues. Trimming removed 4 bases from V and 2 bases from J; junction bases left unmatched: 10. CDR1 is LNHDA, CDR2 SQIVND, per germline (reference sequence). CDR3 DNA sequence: TGTGCCAGTAGTACGTCTACAGGGGTTCCAAACACTGAAGCTTTCTTT. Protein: CASSTSTGVPNTEAFF.

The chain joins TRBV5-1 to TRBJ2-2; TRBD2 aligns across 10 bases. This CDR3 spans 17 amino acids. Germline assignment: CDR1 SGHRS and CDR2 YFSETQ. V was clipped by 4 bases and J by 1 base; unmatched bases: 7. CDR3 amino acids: CASSPGLAAMNTGELFF. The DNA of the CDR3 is TGCGCCAGCAGCCCCGGACTAGCGGCGATGAACACCGGGGAGCTGTTTTTT. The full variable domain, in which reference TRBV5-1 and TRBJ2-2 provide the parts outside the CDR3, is KAGVTQTPRYLIKTRGQQVTLSCSPISGHRSVSWYQQTPGQGLQFLFEYFSETQRNKGNFPGRFSGRQFSNSRSEMNVSTLELGDSALYLCASSPGLAAMNTGELFFGEGSRLTVL.

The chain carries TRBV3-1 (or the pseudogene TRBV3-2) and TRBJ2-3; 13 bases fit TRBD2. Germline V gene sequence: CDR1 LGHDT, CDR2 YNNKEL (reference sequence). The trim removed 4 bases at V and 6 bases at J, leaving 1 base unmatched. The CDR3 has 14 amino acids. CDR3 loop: CASSRTSGSDTQYF. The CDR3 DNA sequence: TGTGCCAGCAGCCGGACTAGCGGGAGTGATACGCAGTATTTT.

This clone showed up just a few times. CDR3 region: CASSISGTGNSPLHF. The CDR3 coding sequence is TGTGCCAGCAGCATATCCGGGACAGGGAATTCACCCCTCCACTTT. This chain uses TRBV7-3 with TRBJ1-6, with 9 positions matching TRBD1. Germline CDR1 is SGHTA and CDR2 is FQGTGA. The V and J ends lost 5 bases and 7 bases, in that order; junction bases with no gene match: 6. The CDR3 is 15 amino acids. The entire variable domain, with the rest obtained from reference TRBV7-3 and TRBJ1-6, is as follows: GAGVSQTPSNKVTEKGKYVELRCDPISGHTALYWYRQSLGQGPEFLIYFQGTGAADDSGLPNDRFFAVRPEGSVSTLKIQRTERGDSAVYLCASSISGTGNSPLHFGNGTRLTVT.

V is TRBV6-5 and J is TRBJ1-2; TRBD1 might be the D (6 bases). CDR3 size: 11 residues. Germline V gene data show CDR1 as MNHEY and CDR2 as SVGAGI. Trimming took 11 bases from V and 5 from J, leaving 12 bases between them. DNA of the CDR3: TGTGCCGCTAAGGGGGTGTATGGCTACACCTTC. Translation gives CAAKGVYGYTF.

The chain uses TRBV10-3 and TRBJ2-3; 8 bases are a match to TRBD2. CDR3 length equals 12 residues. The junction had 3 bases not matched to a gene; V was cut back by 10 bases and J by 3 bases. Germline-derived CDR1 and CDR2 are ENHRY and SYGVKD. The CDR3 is CATRGGTDTQYF. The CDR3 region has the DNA TGTGCCACCCGGGGGGGGACAGATACGCAGTATTTT.

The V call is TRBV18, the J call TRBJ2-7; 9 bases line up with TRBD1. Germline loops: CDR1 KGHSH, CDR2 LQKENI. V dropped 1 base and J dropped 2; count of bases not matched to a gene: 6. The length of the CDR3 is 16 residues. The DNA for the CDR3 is TGTGCCAGCTCACCACTTTGGACAGGGGCCACCTACGAGCAGTACTTC. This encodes CASSPLWTGATYEQYF. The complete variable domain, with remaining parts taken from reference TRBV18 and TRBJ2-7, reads NAGVMQNPRHLVRRRGQEARLRCSPMKGHSHVYWYRQLPEEGLKFMVYLQKENIIDESGMPKERFSAEFPKEGPSILRIQQVVRGDSAAYFCASSPLWTGATYEQYFGPGTRLTVT.

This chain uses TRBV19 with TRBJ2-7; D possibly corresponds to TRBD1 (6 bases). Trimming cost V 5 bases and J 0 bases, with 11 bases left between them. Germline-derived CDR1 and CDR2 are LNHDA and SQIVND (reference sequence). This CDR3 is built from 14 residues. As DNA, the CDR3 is TGTGCCAGTAGTCCCACAGGGTACTCCTACGAGCAGTACTTC. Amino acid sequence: CASSPTGYSYEQYF.

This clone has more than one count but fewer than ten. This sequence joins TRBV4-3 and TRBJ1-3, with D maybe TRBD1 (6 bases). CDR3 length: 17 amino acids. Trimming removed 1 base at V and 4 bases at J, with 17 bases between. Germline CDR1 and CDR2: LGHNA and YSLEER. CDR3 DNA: TGCGCCAGCAGCCAAGTGACAGGCGTGACTCCCGGAAACACCATATATTTT. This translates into CASSQVTGVTPGNTIYF.